Listed below are T cell receptor beta chains from one sample, sequenced in a study of neurological immune-mediated disorders. TCRdb re-called the 5' RACE reads through MiXCR, storing one row per CDR3 protein. Among nearly 60,000 distinct CDR3 sequences listed, 3% to 4% were seen once. Sequencing used PBMCs. The receptors originated from a woman aged 25 to 39 with multiple sclerosis. Both conserved end residues are part of each CDR3. A D gene is named only where the DNA matches it firmly. Some rows mark clone size as missing; the rest say once, few, many or name a class of expanded clone.

TGTGCCAGCTCACCATCAACAGGGTATACGGTCACCGGGGAGCTGTTTTTT,CASSPSTGYTVTGELFF,.,many,TRBV18,TRBJ2-2
TGCAGTGCCGGACAGGGAGATCAGCCCCAGCATTTT,CSAGQGDQPQHF,TRBD1,many,TRBV20-1,TRBJ1-5
TGCGCCAGCAAGGCCGGACAGGTACACACAGATACGCAGTATTTT,CASKAGQVHTDTQYF,TRBD1,many,TRBV5-1,TRBJ2-3
TGTGCCATCAGCTCTAGGACAGGGACCAACACTGAAGCTTTCTTT,CAISSRTGTNTEAFF,TRBD1,many,TRBV10-3,TRBJ1-1
TGCGCCAGCAGCTTGAAAAGCTTCCCCCGCAGCCCAATGAACACTGAAGCTTTCTTT,CASSLKSFPRSPMNTEAFF,.,many,TRBV5-1,TRBJ1-1
TGCAGTGCTAGTGCGCACAGCGCCTACGAGCAGTACTTC,CSASAHSAYEQYF,.,many,TRBV20-1,TRBJ2-7
TGCAGTGCTAGAGATGTAGCGGGGAAAGAGACCCAGTACTTC,CSARDVAGKETQYF,TRBD2,.,TRBV20-1,TRBJ2-5
TGTGCCAGCAGCGGATACGGACTAGGGGGCAATGAGCAGTTCTTC,CASSGYGLGGNEQFF,.,many,TRBV9,TRBJ2-1
TGTGCCAGCACTATTCATGGGGCCAACGTCCTGACTTTC,CASTIHGANVLTF,.,many,TRBV12-3/TRBV12-4,TRBJ2-6
TGTGCCAGCAGTTTGGCGGGGGCTGGAAACACCATATATTTT,CASSLAGAGNTIYF,.,many,TRBV27,TRBJ1-3
TGTGCCACCAGCAGAGGGACTAGCGGGAATAGGGTTGAGCAGTTCTTC,CATSRGTSGNRVEQFF,TRBD2,many,TRBV15,TRBJ2-1
TGTGCCAGCAGCCTTAGGACGACTGGCTACACCTTC,CASSLRTTGYTF,.,few,TRBV7-2,TRBJ1-2
TGCAGTGCTAGTCCCGCCCGACAGGGAAATCCCCAGAATTTT,CSASPARQGNPQNF,TRBD1,.,TRBV20-1,TRBJ1-5
TGCAGTGCTGGCCGGGGTTTCTCCTACGAGCAGTACTTC,CSAGRGFSYEQYF,.,many,TRBV20-1,TRBJ2-7
TGCGCCAGCAGCTTGGATGGTTCCTTAGGTAATGAGCAGTTCTTC,CASSLDGSLGNEQFF,.,many,TRBV5-1,TRBJ2-1
TGCGCCAGCAGCCGGACTACCCTCTCCTACAATGAGCAGTTCTTC,CASSRTTLSYNEQFF,.,few,TRBV5-1,TRBJ2-1
TGCAGTGCTAGAGAAGGGGTGGTAGGCTACGAGCAGTACTTC,CSAREGVVGYEQYF,.,many,TRBV20-1,TRBJ2-7
TGTGCCAGCAGTTCCGGACTAGACGGCAATGAGCAGTTCTTC,CASSSGLDGNEQFF,TRBD2,.,TRBV28,TRBJ2-1
TGTGCCAGCTCTAGACGGACAGGTCTGACCGCTGGGGCCAACGTCCTGACTTTC,CASSRRTGLTAGANVLTF,TRBD1,many,TRBV7-2,TRBJ2-6
TGTGCCAGTAGACTAGCGGGAGGAGAGACCCAGTACTTC,CASRLAGGETQYF,TRBD2,many,TRBV6-5,TRBJ2-5
TGCGCCAGCAGCTCCGGACTAGCGCTCGAGCAGTACTTC,CASSSGLALEQYF,TRBD2,many,TRBV5-1,TRBJ2-7
TGTGCCAGCAGCTTAGTAGCTAGCGGGAGTAATATGAGGACCTACAATGAGCAGTTCTTC,CASSLVASGSNMRTYNEQFF,TRBD2,many,TRBV7-2,TRBJ2-1
TGTGCCACCAGCAGAGGTGGGGGAACGGGACAGCATTCACCCCTCCACTTT,CATSRGGGTGQHSPLHF,TRBD1,many,TRBV15,TRBJ1-6
TGCGCCAGCAGCTCGATCCTGGGCACCGGGGAGCTGTTTTTT,CASSSILGTGELFF,.,.,TRBV10-2,TRBJ2-2
TGTGCCAGCTCACCAATCGCGGGGTCCTACGAGCAGTACTTC,CASSPIAGSYEQYF,.,.,TRBV18,TRBJ2-7
TGTGCCAGCAGCTTTGGACGAAGCGGGAGGGCAGGAGAGACCCAGTACTTC,CASSFGRSGRAGETQYF,TRBD2,.,TRBV7-2,TRBJ2-5
TGTGCCAGCAGCTTACGGACAGGGGAATATTCTCATGAAAAACTGTTTTTT,CASSLRTGEYSHEKLFF,TRBD1,many,TRBV7-8,TRBJ1-4
TGCAGTGCTAGAGTTGGGCTAGCCAAAAACATTCAGTACTTC,CSARVGLAKNIQYF,.,many,TRBV20-1,TRBJ2-4
TGTGCCAGCAGTTACGGGACAGGGTTTAATGAAAAACTGTTTTTT,CASSYGTGFNEKLFF,TRBD1,many,TRBV6-6,TRBJ1-4
TGCAGTGCTAGAGATTTTTCTGCCGGTCTAGCGACAGATACGCAGTATTTT,CSARDFSAGLATDTQYF,.,many,TRBV20-1,TRBJ2-3
TGTGCCAGCAGCCGGACAGGGATCCTCTTAGAGCAGTACTTC,CASSRTGILLEQYF,TRBD1,.,TRBV12-3/TRBV12-4,TRBJ2-7
TGTGCCATCACCACCAAAGACAGGGTGGTAGAGTACAATAGGGATGAGCAGTTCTTC,CAITTKDRVVEYNRDEQFF,TRBD1,many,TRBV10-3,TRBJ2-1
TGTGCCAGCGGGGGACCGGGGTATGGCTACACCTTC,CASGGPGYGYTF,.,many,TRBV12-3/TRBV12-4,TRBJ1-2
TGCAGTGCTGGAGGGCGGGGAGAAGTTTACGAGCAGTACTTC,CSAGGRGEVYEQYF,.,many,TRBV20-1,TRBJ2-7
TGCGCCAGCAGCTTGTTTGGCGGAAAAGACAATGAGCAGTTCTTC,CASSLFGGKDNEQFF,.,.,TRBV5-1,TRBJ2-1
TGTGCCAGCAGACAAGGGGCCGGGACTAGCGGGGGGGGTGAGCAGTTCTTC,CASRQGAGTSGGGEQFF,TRBD2,many,TRBV27,TRBJ2-1
TGCAGTGCCCCCGATCGGCTGACAGGGGGGACTGAAGCTTTCTTT,CSAPDRLTGGTEAFF,TRBD1,many,TRBV20-1,TRBJ1-1
TGTGCCAGCAGACTAAAGGGGGCGAATGAGCAGTTCTTC,CASRLKGANEQFF,TRBD1,.,TRBV28,TRBJ2-1
TGTGCCAGCAGCGTAGGCGGCTTAACAGGTCCCTACGAGCAGTACTTC,CASSVGGLTGPYEQYF,.,many,TRBV9,TRBJ2-7
TGTGCCAGCAGCTTGGATGGGGGACAGGGATCCGAGCAGTACTTC,CASSLDGGQGSEQYF,TRBD1,many,TRBV5-6,TRBJ2-7
TGCAGTGCTAGAGTATACGGCCCGGACTACGAGCAGTACTTC,CSARVYGPDYEQYF,.,many,TRBV20-1,TRBJ2-7
TGTGCCAGCAAACAGGGGGCCCAAACCTACGAGCAGTACTTC,CASKQGAQTYEQYF,TRBD1,many,TRBV2,TRBJ2-7
TGTGCCAGCAGTTTATACCCCGGGACTAGCGAACAAGAGACCCAGTACTTC,CASSLYPGTSEQETQYF,TRBD2,many,TRBV27,TRBJ2-5
TGCAGTGCTAGACAAAAAGAGACCCAGTACTTC,CSARQKETQYF,.,many,TRBV20-1,TRBJ2-5
TGTGCCACCAGCAGAGATCTGGGTGGAAACACCATATATTTT,CATSRDLGGNTIYF,.,many,TRBV15,TRBJ1-3
TGCGCCAGCAGCTTTGCCGTGAACACTGAAGCTTTCTTT,CASSFAVNTEAFF,.,many,TRBV5-1,TRBJ1-1
TGTGCCAGCGGTCCCTCCCACTCTGGGGCCAACGTCCTGACTTTC,CASGPSHSGANVLTF,.,many,TRBV7-6,TRBJ2-6
TGTGCCAGCAGCTCCACAGGGACGCCACGGAGCAATCAGCCCCAGCATTTT,CASSSTGTPRSNQPQHF,.,many,TRBV7-8,TRBJ1-5
TGCGCCAGCAGCTTGGTCCCTACAGGCTACGAGAGAAGCTCCTACGAGCAGTACTTC,CASSLVPTGYERSSYEQYF,.,many,TRBV5-1,TRBJ2-7
TGCGCCAGCAGCTTGGCGGGGGAGGATACGCAGTATTTT,CASSLAGEDTQYF,.,many,TRBV5-1,TRBJ2-3
TGCGCCAGCAGCCTTCTGGGCGAGCAGTACTTC,CASSLLGEQYF,.,many,TRBV5-1,TRBJ2-7
TGTGCCAGCAGTTACGAGGGGGCCCCAAGCTCCTACGAGCAGTACTTC,CASSYEGAPSSYEQYF,TRBD1,many,TRBV5-5,TRBJ2-7
TGTGCCAGTAGAAAGGGGGCGTATGGCTACACCTTC,CASRKGAYGYTF,TRBD1,.,TRBV6-6,TRBJ1-2
TGCGCCAGCAGCTTGGATAGTCTGGAGCAGCCCCAGCATTTT,CASSLDSLEQPQHF,.,many,TRBV5-1,TRBJ1-5